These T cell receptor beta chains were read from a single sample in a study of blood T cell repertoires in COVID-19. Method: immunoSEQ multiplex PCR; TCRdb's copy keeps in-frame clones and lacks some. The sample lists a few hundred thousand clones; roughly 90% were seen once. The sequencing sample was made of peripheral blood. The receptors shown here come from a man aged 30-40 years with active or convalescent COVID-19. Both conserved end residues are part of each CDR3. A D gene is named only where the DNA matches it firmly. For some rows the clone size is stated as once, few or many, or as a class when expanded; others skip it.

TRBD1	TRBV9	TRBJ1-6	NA	TGTGCCAGCAGCGATGGGGACAGCTATTCACCCCTCCACTTT	CASSDGDSYSPLHF
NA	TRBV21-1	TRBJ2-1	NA	TGTGCCAGCAGTCCGGGACTAGCGGGGGGGCATCCCTACAATGAGCAGTTCTTC	CASSPGLAGGHPYNEQFF
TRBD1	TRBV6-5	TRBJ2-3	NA	TGTGCCAGCATTCAAGGGGGGACAGGGGCAGATACGCAGTATTTT	CASIQGGTGADTQYF
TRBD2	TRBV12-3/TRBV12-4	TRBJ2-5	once	TGTGCCAGCAGCGAGTCGGGGGGTGAGACCCAGTACTTC	CASSESGGETQYF
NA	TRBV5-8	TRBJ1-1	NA	TGTGCCAACACCCCTGTGGTTCTGAACACTGAAGCTTTCTTT	CANTPVVLNTEAFF
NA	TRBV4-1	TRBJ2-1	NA	TGCGCCAGCAGCCAAGGTCAGGGCTCCTACAATGAGCAGTTCTTC	CASSQGQGSYNEQFF
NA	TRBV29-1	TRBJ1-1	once	TGCAGCGTTGACACTATGAACACTGAAGCTTTCTTT	CSVDTMNTEAFF
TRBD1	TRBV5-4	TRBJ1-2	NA	TGTGCCGCGCGTACAGGGGCAGGCTATGGCTACACCTTC	CAARTGAGYGYTF
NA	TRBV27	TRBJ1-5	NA	TGTGCCAGCAGTTTCTCCAGCAATCAGCCCCAGCATTTT	CASSFSSNQPQHF
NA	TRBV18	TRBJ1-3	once	TGTGCCAGCTCACCCCGGGACACGGGAAACACCATATATTTT	CASSPRDTGNTIYF
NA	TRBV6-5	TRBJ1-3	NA	TGTGCCAGCATCAGGTCGAGAGGGACTGGAAACACCATATATTTT	CASIRSRGTGNTIYF
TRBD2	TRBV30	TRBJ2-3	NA	TGTGCCTGGGACGTGTGGCTAGCGGGGAGCACAGATACGCAGTATTTT	CAWDVWLAGSTDTQYF
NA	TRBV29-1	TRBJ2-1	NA	TGCAGCGTTGGTGGAGGGATGGGGGTTTTGGATGGGCAGTTCTTC	CSVGGGMGVLDGQFF
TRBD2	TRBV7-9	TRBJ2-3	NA	TGTGCCAGCCTTGCGGGGGGGAGCACAGATACGCAGTATTTT	CASLAGGSTDTQYF
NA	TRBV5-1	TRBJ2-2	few	TGCGCCAGCAGTAACTCGCGGGGTCTCGACACCGGGGAGCTGTTTTTT	CASSNSRGLDTGELFF
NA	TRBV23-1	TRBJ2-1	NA	TGCGCCAGCAGTCCAACGAACAAAAGCTCCTACAATGAGCAGTTCTTC	CASSPTNKSSYNEQFF
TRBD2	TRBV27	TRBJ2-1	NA	TGTGCCAGCAGTCCATGGGGGCTAGCGGGGGGTAACTACAATGAGCAGTTCTTC	CASSPWGLAGGNYNEQFF
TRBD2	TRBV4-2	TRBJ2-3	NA	TGTGCCAGCAGCCAGAATTGGGGGGTTAGCGGGGCCTACACAGATACGCAGTATTTT	CASSQNWGVSGAYTDTQYF
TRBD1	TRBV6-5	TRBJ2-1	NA	TGTGCCAGCTGTTTGGGACAGGGATGCAATGAGCAGTTCTTC	CASCLGQGCNEQFF
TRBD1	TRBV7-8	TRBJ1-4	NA	TGTGCCAGCAGCTTAATAATCGGACAGGCGCTTAATGAAAAACTGTTTTTT	CASSLIIGQALNEKLFF
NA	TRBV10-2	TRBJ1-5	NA	TGCGCCAGCAGTGGCTCAGGGTATCCCCAGCATTTT	CASSGSGYPQHF
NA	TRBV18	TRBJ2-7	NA	TGTGCCAGCTCGTCCGGTGGGGGCGGTGGTTACGAGCAGTACTTC	CASSSGGGGGYEQYF
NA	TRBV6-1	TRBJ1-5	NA	TGTGCCAGCAGTGAAGCCACAGGTGACAATCAGCCCCAGCATTTT	CASSEATGDNQPQHF
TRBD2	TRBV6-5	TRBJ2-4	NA	TGTGCCAGCAGTAAAACCGGGACTAGCAGAAACATTCAGTACTTC	CASSKTGTSRNIQYF
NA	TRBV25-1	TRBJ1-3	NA	TGTGCCAGCGGAGGGGCTGGAAACACCATATATTTT	CASGGAGNTIYF
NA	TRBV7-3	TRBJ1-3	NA	TGTGCCAGCAGCCCAGGAATAGGGGCCGGAAACACCATATATTTT	CASSPGIGAGNTIYF
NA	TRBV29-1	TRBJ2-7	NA	TGCAGCGTTTCGCCGGGACTTCTCTACGAGCAGTACTTC	CSVSPGLLYEQYF
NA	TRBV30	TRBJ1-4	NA	TGTGCCTGGAGTGTAGGTGGAGCAACTAATGAAAAACTGTTTTTT	CAWSVGGATNEKLFF
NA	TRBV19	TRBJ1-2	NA	TGTGCCAGTAGTATAGTTTCAGCTAACTATGGCTACACCTTC	CASSIVSANYGYTF
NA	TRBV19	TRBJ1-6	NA	TGTGCCAGTAGTATATCCCCCGGGACAATGAATTCACCCCTCCACTTT	CASSISPGTMNSPLHF
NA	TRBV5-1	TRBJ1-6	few	TGCGCCAGCAGCTTGTGGACAAGCAATAATTCACCCCTCCACTTT	CASSLWTSNNSPLHF
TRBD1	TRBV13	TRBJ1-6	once	TGTGCCAGCAGTTATACAGGGGGCGGGCCCCTCCACTTT	CASSYTGGGPLHF
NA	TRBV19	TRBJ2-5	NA	TGTGCCAGTAGTATTCTGGCGGGTGAGACCCAGTACTTC	CASSILAGETQYF
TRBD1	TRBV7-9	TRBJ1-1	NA	TGTGCCAGCAGCGTCGGACAGGTGAACACTGAAGCTTTCTTT	CASSVGQVNTEAFF
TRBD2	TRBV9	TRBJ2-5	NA	TGTGCCAGCAGCGTCAGCGGGAGCGCGGAGACCCAGTACTTC	CASSVSGSAETQYF
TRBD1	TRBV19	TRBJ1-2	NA	TGTGCCAGTAGTATATCGGTTTTCAGGTCTGGGACAGATTATGGCTACACCTTC	CASSISVFRSGTDYGYTF
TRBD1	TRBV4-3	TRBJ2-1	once	TGCGCCAGCAGCCAAGATCGTTCCCCGGGACAGGGAGAATCCTATGAGCAGTTCTTC	CASSQDRSPGQGESYEQFF
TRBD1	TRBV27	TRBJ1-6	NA	TGTGCCAGCACCAACCGGGGACAGACCTATAATTCACCCCTCCACTTT	CASTNRGQTYNSPLHF
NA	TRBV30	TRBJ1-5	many	TGTGCCTGGAGTGGGGACCAGGGGCCGCAGCCCCAGCATTTT	CAWSGDQGPQPQHF
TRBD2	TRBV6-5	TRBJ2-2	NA	TGTGCCAGCATAGGGCTAGCGGGGGAGGCCGGGGAGCTGTTTTTT	CASIGLAGEAGELFF
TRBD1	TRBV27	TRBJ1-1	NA	TGTGCCAGCAGACCACCAGGGGGCACTGAAGCTTTCTTT	CASRPPGGTEAFF
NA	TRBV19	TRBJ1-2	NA	TGTGCCAGTAGTATAGATGAGGTCGGCTACACCTTC	CASSIDEVGYTF
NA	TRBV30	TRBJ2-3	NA	TGTGCCTGGAGTTCCCCTTCTACGCAGTATTTT	CAWSSPSTQYF
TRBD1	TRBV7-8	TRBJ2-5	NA	TGTGCCAGCTACTTTAGCCCTGACAGGGGTATTGACTTC	CASYFSPDRGIDF
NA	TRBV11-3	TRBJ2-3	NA	TGTGCCAGCAGCTCGACAGGCGCCACAGATACGCAGTATTTT	CASSSTGATDTQYF
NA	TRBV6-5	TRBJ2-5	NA	TGTGCCAGTCGATCGGGACTCGAGACCCAGTACTTC	CASRSGLETQYF
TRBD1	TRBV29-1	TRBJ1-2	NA	TGCAGCGCACACACAAACAGGGGGCTGCGCTATGGCTACACCTTC	CSAHTNRGLRYGYTF
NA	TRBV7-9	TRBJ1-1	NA	TGTGCCAGCAACCTCGGGAACACTGAAGCTTTCTTT	CASNLGNTEAFF